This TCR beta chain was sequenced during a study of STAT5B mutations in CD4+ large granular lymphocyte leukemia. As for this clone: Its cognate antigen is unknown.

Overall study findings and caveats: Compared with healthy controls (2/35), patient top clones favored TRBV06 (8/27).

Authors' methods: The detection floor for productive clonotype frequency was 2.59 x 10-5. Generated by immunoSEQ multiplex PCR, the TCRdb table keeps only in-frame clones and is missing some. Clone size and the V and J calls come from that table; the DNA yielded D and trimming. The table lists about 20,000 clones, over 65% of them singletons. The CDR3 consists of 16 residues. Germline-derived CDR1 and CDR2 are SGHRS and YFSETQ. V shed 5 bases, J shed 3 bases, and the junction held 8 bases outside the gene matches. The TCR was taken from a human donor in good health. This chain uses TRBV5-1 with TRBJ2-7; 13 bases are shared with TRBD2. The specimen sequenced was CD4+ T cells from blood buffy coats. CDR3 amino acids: CASRTGTSGKNYEQYF. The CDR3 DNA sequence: TGCGCCAGCAGAACGGGGACTAGCGGGAAAAACTACGAGCAGTACTTC.